This T cell receptor (beta chain) came from a study of T cell repertoires in cytomegalovirus infection (dated by TCRdb to about 2019). General notes on the study: Donor HLA type was relevant to the analysis, because carriage of CMV infection together with the matching HLA type was indicated by public TCR beta signatures.

The investigation overall reported the following: The ex vivo response was dominated by HLA-C-restricted CMV-specific TCR beta clonotypes, which also provided the single most frequent clonotype in two of eight donors. Cumulative frequency of public TCR beta family members discriminated carriers of CMV infection plus the relevant HLA type in this cohort and an independent approximately 360-donor cohort.

Taken from the germline V gene, the CDR1 and CDR2 loops are SGHVS and FQNEAQ. The germline ends are 14 bases apart after V is trimmed by 5 bases and J by 0 bases. The CDR3 starts with the cysteine, ends with the phenylalanine, and has 15 residues. The only DNA kept is the CDR3, 45 bases in frame from the first base. Sequencing relied on an Illumina HiSeq 1500. TCRdb took the public reads, trimmed them with fastp at Q25, ran MiXCR for clone calling and kept in-frame beta chains. Each entry is one CDR3 protein sequence, shown with its most common DNA and genes. This sample is represented by 150,000 or so distinct CDR3 sequences; about 15% of them were singletons. Around 20% of the sample rests with the top ten. This clonotype has only a few counts. Its antigen is unknown. No base qualities exist here, and no much larger clone lies one base off it.

The sequence derives from a human donor in good health (CMV status not recorded). Some clones in this sample may be carry-over from other donors' samples. The material sequenced was CD8+ T cells from PBMCs. The chain joins TRBV7-8 to TRBJ2-7; TRBD1 is perhaps the D gene, given 6 matching bases. The CDR3 in this case is CASSPSTGRSYEQYF. DNA sequence: TGTGCCAGCAGCCCAAGCACAGGGCGCTCCTACGAGCAGTACTTC.